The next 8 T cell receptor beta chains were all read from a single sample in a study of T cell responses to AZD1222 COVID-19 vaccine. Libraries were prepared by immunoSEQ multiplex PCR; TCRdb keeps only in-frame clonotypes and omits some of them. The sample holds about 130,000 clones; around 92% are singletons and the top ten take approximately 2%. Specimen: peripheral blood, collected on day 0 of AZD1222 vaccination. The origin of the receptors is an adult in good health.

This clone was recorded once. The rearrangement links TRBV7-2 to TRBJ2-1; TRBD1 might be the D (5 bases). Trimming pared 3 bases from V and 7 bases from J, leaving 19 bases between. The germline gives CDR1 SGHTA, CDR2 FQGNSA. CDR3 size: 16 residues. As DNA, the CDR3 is TGTGCCAGCAGCTTCCAGGGATCGTTTGGTCGGAATGAGCAGTTCTTC. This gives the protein CASSFQGSFGRNEQFF. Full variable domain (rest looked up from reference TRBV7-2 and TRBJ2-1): GAGVSQSPSNKVTEKGKDVELRCDPISGHTALYWYRQSLGQGLEFLIYFQGNSAPDKSGLPSDRFSAERTGGSVSTLTIQRTQQEDSAVYLCASSFQGSFGRNEQFFGPGTRLTVL.

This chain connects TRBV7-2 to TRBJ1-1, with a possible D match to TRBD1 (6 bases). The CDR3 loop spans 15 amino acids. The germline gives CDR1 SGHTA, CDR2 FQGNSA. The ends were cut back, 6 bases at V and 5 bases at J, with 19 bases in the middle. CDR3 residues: CASSSNSGGYTEAFF. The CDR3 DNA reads TGTGCCAGCAGTTCCAATTCGGGGGGCTATACTGAAGCTTTCTTT.

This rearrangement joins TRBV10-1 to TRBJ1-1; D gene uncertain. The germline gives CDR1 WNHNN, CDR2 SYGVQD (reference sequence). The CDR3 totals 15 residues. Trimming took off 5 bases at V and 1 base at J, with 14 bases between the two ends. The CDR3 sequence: CASSKEDPRNTEAFF. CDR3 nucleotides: TGCGCCAGCAGTAAAGAGGACCCGAGGAACACTGAAGCTTTCTTT.

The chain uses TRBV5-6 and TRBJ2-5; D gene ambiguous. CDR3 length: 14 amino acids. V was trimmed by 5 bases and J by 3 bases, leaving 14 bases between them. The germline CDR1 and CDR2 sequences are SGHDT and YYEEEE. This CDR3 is CASSYRFREETQYF. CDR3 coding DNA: TGTGCCAGCAGTTACCGTTTTAGGGAAGAGACCCAGTACTTC.

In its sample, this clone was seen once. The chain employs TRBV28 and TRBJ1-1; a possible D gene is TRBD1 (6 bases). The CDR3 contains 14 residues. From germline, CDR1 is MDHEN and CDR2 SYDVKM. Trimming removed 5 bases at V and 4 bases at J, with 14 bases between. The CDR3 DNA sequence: TGTGCCAGCAGTCTACCAGGGGTTGGCACTGAAGCTTTCTTT. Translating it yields CASSLPGVGTEAFF. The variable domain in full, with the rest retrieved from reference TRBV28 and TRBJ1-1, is DVKVTQSSRYLVKRTGEKVFLECVQDMDHENMFWYRQDPGLGLRLIYFSYDVKMKEKGDIPEGYSVSREKKERFSLILESASTNQTSMYLCASSLPGVGTEAFFGQGTRLTVV.

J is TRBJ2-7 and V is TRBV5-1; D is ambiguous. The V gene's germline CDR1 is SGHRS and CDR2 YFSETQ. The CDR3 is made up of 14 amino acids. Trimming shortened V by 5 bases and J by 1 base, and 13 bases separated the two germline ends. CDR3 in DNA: TGCGCCAGCAGTCCTCGTGCACCGTCCTACGAGCAGTACTTC. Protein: CASSPRAPSYEQYF.

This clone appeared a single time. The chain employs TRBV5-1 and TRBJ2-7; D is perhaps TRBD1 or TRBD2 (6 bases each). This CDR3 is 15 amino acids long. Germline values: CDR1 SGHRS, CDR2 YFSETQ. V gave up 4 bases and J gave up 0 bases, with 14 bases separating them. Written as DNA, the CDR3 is TGCGCCAGCAGCCCTCTGGAGGGGGGCTCCTACGAGCAGTACTTC. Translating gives CASSPLEGGSYEQYF. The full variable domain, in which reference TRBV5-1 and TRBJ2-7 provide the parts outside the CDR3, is KAGVTQTPRYLIKTRGQQVTLSCSPISGHRSVSWYQQTPGQGLQFLFEYFSETQRNKGNFPGRFSGRQFSNSRSEMNVSTLELGDSALYLCASSPLEGGSYEQYFGPGTRLTVT.

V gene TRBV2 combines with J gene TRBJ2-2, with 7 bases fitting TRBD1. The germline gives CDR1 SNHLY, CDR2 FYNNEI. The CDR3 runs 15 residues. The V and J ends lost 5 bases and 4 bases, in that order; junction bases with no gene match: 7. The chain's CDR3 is CASSLDRQSTGELFF. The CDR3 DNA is TGTGCCAGCAGTCTGGACAGGCAATCCACCGGGGAGCTGTTTTTT.